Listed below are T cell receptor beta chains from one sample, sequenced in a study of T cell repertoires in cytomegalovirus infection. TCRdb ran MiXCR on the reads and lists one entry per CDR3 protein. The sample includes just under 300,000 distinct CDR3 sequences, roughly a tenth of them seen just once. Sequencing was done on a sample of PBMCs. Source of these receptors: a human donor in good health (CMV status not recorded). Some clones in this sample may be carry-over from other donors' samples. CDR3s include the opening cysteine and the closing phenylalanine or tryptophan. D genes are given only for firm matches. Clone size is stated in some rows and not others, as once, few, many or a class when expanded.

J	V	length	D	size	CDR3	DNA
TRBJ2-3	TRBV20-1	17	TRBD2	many	CSARPPPGLASTDTQYF	TGCAGTGCTAGACCCCCTCCGGGACTAGCGAGCACAGATACGCAGTATTTT
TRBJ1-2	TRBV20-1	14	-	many	CSARDLYRLYGYTF	TGCAGTGCTAGAGATTTGTACAGGCTCTATGGCTACACCTTC
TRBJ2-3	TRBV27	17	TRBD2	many	CASRPTSGSLSTDTQYF	TGTGCCAGCAGGCCGACTAGCGGGTCGCTTAGCACAGATACGCAGTATTTT
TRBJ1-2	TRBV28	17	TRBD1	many	CASSLPLTGVRGYGYTF	TGTGCCAGCAGTTTACCGTTAACAGGGGTGAGGGGGTATGGCTACACCTTC
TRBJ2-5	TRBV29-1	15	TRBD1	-	CSGLHPWTGRETQYF	TGCAGCGGTCTCCATCCCTGGACAGGGAGAGAGACCCAGTACTTC
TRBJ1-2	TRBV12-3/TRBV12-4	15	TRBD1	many	CASRRTGVGPYGYTF	TGTGCCAGCAGACGGACAGGGGTGGGACCCTATGGCTACACCTTC
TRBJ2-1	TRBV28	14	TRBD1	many	CASKTGYSYNEQFF	TGTGCCAGCAAGACAGGGTACTCCTACAATGAGCAGTTCTTC
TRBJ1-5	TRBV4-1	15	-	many	CASSQDRVSNQPQHF	TGCGCCAGCAGCCAAGATCGTGTGAGCAATCAGCCCCAGCATTTT
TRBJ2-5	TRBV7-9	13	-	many	CASSFPGVETQYF	TGTGCCAGCAGCTTCCCAGGGGTAGAGACCCAGTACTTC
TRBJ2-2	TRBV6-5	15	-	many	CASSYLPGVAGELFF	TGTGCCAGCAGTTACCTGCCGGGTGTTGCCGGGGAGCTGTTTTTT